This TCR beta chain was observed in a study of response to subunit inactivated influenza vaccine. Broader study findings: T cells newly recruited by each seasonal influenza vaccination are few, the authors suggested.

In germline, CDR1 is SGHTA, CDR2 FQGNSA. There are 11 residues in the CDR3. The junction had 4 bases not matched to a gene; V was cut back by 6 bases and J by 9 bases. This clonotype was counted a few times. Its antigen is not known. TCRdb itself ran the RT-PCR reads through MiXCR, one entry per CDR3 protein. The sample holds around 520,000 distinct CDR3 sequences, 25% seen once. The sequenced sample was CD4+ T cells sorted from PBMCs, obtained roughly 5 days after vaccination. The sequence was collected from a man aged 50-59 years who received an inactivated influenza vaccine. The chain combines TRBV7-2 with TRBJ2-7, with 8 bases identical to TRBD1. CDR3 sequence (DNA): TGTGCCAGCAGTCGGGACAGGACGCAGTACTTC. It yields the protein CASSRDRTQYF.